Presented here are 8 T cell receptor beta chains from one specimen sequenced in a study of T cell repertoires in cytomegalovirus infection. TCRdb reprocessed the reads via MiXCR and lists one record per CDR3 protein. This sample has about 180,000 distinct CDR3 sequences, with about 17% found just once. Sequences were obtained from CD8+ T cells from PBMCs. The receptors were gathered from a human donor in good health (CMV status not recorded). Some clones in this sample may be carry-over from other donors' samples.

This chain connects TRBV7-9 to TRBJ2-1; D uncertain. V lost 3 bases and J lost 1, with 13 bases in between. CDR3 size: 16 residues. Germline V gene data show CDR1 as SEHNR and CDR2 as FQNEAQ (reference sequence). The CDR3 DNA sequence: TGTGCCAGCAGCTTTTTAGAGGAACGATCCTACAATGAGCAGTTCTTC. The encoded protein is CASSFLEERSYNEQFF.

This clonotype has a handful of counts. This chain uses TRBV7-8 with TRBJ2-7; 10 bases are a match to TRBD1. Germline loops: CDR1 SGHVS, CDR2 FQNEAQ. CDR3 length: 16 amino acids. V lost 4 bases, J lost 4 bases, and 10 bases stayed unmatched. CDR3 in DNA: TGTGCCAGCAGCTCCTCCCGGGACAGGGGTGAATACGAGCAGTACTTC. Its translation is CASSSSRDRGEYEQYF.

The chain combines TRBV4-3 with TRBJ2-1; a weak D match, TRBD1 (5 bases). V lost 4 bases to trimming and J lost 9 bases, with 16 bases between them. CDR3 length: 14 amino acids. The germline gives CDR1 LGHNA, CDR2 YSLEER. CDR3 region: CASSPRRGWGEQFF. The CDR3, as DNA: TGCGCCAGCAGCCCCAGAAGGGGATGGGGTGAGCAGTTCTTC.

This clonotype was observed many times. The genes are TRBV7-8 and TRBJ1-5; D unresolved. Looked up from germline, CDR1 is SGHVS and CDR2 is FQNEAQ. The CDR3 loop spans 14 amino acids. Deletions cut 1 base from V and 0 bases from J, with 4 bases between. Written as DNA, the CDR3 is TGTGCCAGCAGCTTAGAAGTTAGCAATCAGCCCCAGCATTTT. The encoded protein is CASSLEVSNQPQHF.

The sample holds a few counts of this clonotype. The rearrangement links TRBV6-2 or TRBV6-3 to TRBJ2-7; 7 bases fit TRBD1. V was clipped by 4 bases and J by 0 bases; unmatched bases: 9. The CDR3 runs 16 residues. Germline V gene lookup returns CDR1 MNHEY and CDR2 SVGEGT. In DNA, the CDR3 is TGTGCCAGCAGTTTCTCGGACAGGCCATACTCCTACGAGCAGTACTTC. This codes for CASSFSDRPYSYEQYF.

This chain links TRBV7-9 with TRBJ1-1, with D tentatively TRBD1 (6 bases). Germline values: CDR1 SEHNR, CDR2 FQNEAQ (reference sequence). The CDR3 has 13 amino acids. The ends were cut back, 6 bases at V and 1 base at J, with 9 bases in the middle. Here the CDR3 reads CASRPTGNTEAFF. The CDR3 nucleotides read TGTGCCAGCAGACCGACAGGGAACACTGAAGCTTTCTTT. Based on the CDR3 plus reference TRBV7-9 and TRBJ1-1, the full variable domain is DTGVSQNPRHKITKRGQNVTFRCDPISEHNRLYWYRQTLGQGPEFLTYFQNEAQLEKSRLLSDRFSAERPKGSFSTLEIQRTEQGDSAMYLCASRPTGNTEAFFGQGTRLTVV.

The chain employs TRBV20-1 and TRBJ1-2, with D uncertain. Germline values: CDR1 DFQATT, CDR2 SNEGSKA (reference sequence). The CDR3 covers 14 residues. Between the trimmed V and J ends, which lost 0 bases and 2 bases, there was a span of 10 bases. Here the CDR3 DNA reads TGCAGTGCTAGAGACCAGAGAGCGAACTATGGCTACACCTTC. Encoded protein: CSARDQRANYGYTF.

The CDR3 sequence: CASSFTGLAGRETQYF. DNA for the CDR3: TGTGCCAGCAGTTTTACCGGACTAGCGGGGAGAGAGACCCAGTACTTC. The chain carries TRBV28 and TRBJ2-5; 12 bases are shared with TRBD2. Germline V CDR1 and CDR2: MDHEN, SYDVKM. The CDR3 consists of 16 residues. The V and J ends lost 3 bases and 4 bases, in that order; junction bases with no gene match: 6. Supplemented by reference TRBV28 and TRBJ2-5, the full variable domain reads DVKVTQSSRYLVKRTGEKVFLECVQDMDHENMFWYRQDPGLGLRLIYFSYDVKMKEKGDIPEGYSVSREKKERFSLILESASTNQTSMYLCASSFTGLAGRETQYFGPGTRLLVL.